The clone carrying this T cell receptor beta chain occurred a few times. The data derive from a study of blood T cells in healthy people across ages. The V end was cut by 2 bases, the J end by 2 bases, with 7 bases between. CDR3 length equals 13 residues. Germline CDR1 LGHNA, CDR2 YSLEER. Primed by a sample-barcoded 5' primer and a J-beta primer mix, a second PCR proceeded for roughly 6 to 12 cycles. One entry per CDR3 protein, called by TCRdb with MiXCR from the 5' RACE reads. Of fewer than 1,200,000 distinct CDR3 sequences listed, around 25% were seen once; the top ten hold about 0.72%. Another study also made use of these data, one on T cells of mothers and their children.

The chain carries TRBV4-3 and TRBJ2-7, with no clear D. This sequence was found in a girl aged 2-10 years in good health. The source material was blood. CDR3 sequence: CASSQQDPYEQYF. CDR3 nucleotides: TGCGCCAGCAGCCAACAGGATCCCTACGAGCAGTACTTC.